The rows below give T cell receptor beta chains drawn from one sample of a study of cytomegalovirus exposure and HLA in healthy donors. Only in-frame clones appear in the TCRdb table, and some are missing; sequencing was by immunoSEQ multiplex PCR. The table lists roughly 170,000 clones, around four fifths of them singletons. The sample comprised PBMCs. Every receptor here comes from a man younger than 40 in good health and CMV-seronegative. Both conserved end residues are part of each CDR3. Each record gives: V gene, J gene, CDR3 protein.

TRBV10-2	TRBJ2-3	CASRGGRDLLRDTQYF
TRBV28	TRBJ1-5	CASSFPTEIVNQPQHF
TRBV14	TRBJ2-1	CASSQQLAGSNEQFF
TRBV28	TRBJ2-5	CAIQARDSQYF
TRBV7-6	TRBJ1-2	CASSLYETAYGYTF
TRBV9	TRBJ2-7	CASSVASGRSYEQYF
TRBV7-3	TRBJ2-2	CASSLIRGSGTGELFF
TRBV6-5	TRBJ1-1	CASRTGGVGTEAFF
TRBV29-1	TRBJ2-3	CSNRGISTDTQYF
TRBV28	TRBJ1-5	CASRRSAPRLQPQHF
TRBV28	TRBJ1-6	CASSPVDRVALHF
TRBV28	TRBJ2-7	CASSGASGSSYEQYF
TRBV5-1	TRBJ2-7	CASSLVPGSYEQYF
TRBV5-1	TRBJ2-7	CASRMRLLTGGDYEQYF
TRBV7-9	TRBJ1-5	CASSRTGDANQPQHF
TRBV2	TRBJ1-1	CASSERPGYTEAFF
TRBV6-1	TRBJ1-2	CASKEVLYGYTF
TRBV5-5	TRBJ2-3	CASSSPQKGNTQYF
TRBV28	TRBJ2-3	CASSDRNTDTQYF
TRBV6-5	TRBJ2-7	CASSYRDSYEQYF
TRBV5-6	TRBJ1-2	CASALGTGGFFGGYTF
TRBV19	TRBJ2-5	CASSPSRDRSKETQYF
TRBV5-4	TRBJ1-1	CASSPSTGGGTEAFF
TRBV5-1	TRBJ2-7	CASTERGQPSYEQYF
TRBV28	TRBJ2-7	CASLPPGQGAYEQYF
TRBV9	TRBJ2-2	CASSVGRQGGGELFF
TRBV30	TRBJ2-1	CAWSDRNEQFF
TRBV4-2	TRBJ2-7	CASSLGGTVRTPYEQYF
TRBV6-5	TRBJ2-1	CASSSPGTGLVEQFF
TRBV7-9	TRBJ2-7	CSSSSQGAAPSYEQYF
TRBV7-3	TRBJ2-6	CASSLRPPQGGANVLTF